This TCR beta chain was sequenced for a study of spatial heterogeneity in lung cancer. About the study: Detection consistently yielded more beta chains than alpha chains. Study-level results: Expanded tumor TCRs that were ubiquitous appeared in blood more at resection than follow-up.

This sample's time point: sample taken at primary tumor resection. Whole RNA was taken from tumor, nontumor lung or frozen PBMC; it was then sequenced unsorted. A distinct unique molecular identifier was carried by each TCR cDNA molecule. TCRdb re-called the 5' RACE reads through MiXCR, storing one row per CDR3 protein. The data contain tens of thousands of distinct CDR3 sequences, approximately 12% of them singletons. This CDR3 spans 13 amino acids. V lost 5 bases and J 2 bases, leaving 10 bases between the germline ends. Germline values: CDR1 SGHAT, CDR2 FQDESV (reference sequence). This clonotype was picked up a small number of times. No antigen is known for it.

Sample: PBMCs, taken at surgery. The receptor was derived from a male donor with early-stage non-small cell lung cancer. The chain recombines TRBV11-1 with TRBJ2-7, with D tentatively TRBD2 (6 bases). Here the CDR3 reads CASSPGLTYEQYF. CDR3 bases: TGTGCCAGCAGCCCGGGACTTACCTACGAGCAGTACTTC.